One and the same sample provided the 14 T cell receptor beta chains below, sequenced in a study of early T cells in non-severe SARS-CoV-2 infection. Via MiXCR, TCRdb re-called the 5' RACE reads, giving one row per CDR3 protein. The profile shows some 96,000 distinct CDR3 sequences, approximately 9.9% of them singletons. The sequenced sample was whole blood, obtained at baseline. The source of these receptors is an adult who was a healthcare worker with PCR-confirmed SARS-CoV-2 infection or an uninfected control (not recorded which).

This clonotype appeared many times. This rearrangement joins TRBV6-5 to TRBJ2-7; the D call may be TRBD1 or TRBD2 (5 bases each). This CDR3 has 15 amino acids. V lost 5 bases and J 4 bases, leaving 18 bases between the germline ends. Per germline, CDR1 MNHEY and CDR2 SVGAGI. For the CDR3, the DNA is TGTGCCAGCAGTCTTAAGGGGAGATTCCCATACGAGCAGTACTTC. Translation: CASSLKGRFPYEQYF.

The gene calls are TRBV7-8 and TRBJ1-6; D call uncertain. From germline, CDR1 is SGHVS and CDR2 FQNEAQ. The CDR3 is 12 residues long. Trimming took 7 bases from V and 13 from J, leaving 14 bases between them. CDR3 sequence: CASNTNMSPLHF. CDR3 bases: TGTGCCAGCAACACCAATATGTCCCCCCTCCACTTT.

V usage is TRBV5-6 and J usage is TRBJ2-3; weak D call: TRBD1 (6 bases). Germline loops: CDR1 SGHDT, CDR2 YYEEEE. V gave up 2 bases and J gave up 2 bases, with 9 bases separating them. The CDR3 covers 14 residues. The CDR3 region has the DNA TGTGCCAGCAGCTTCAGGGGATACACAGATACGCAGTATTTT. This sequence encodes CASSFRGYTDTQYF.

This clonotype was detected ten times or more. The rearrangement uses TRBV18 and TRBJ1-4, with 7 bases that match TRBD1. Germline loops: CDR1 KGHSH, CDR2 LQKENI. V was pared by 6 bases and J by 8 bases, with 12 bases of the junction left unmatched. CDR3 length: 15 residues. The CDR3 DNA reads TGTGCCAGCTCGTCTTCAGGGGGAGAAGGGGAAAAACTGTTTTTT. Encoded protein: CASSSSGGEGEKLFF.

This clonotype was counted between two and nine times. A junction boundary mismatches the germline segment, possibly from a read error. This rearrangement joins TRBV27 to TRBJ1-5; no clear D. From germline, CDR1 is MNHEY and CDR2 SMNVEV (reference sequence). The CDR3 spans 15 residues. The CDR3 DNA follows: TGTGCCAGCAGTATATCTCTGGATAGCAATCAGCCCCAGCATTTT. Translation gives CASSISLDSNQPQHF.

This sequence joins TRBV4-1 and TRBJ2-6; 8 bases align to TRBD1. The CDR3 contains 17 residues. The germline gives CDR1 MGHRA, CDR2 YSYEKL. After removal of 3 bases from V and 0 bases from J, the junction contained 4 bases not matched to a gene. CDR3 region: CASSQDRDFSGANVLTF. The DNA of the CDR3 is TGCGCCAGCAGCCAGGACAGGGACTTCTCTGGGGCCAACGTCCTGACTTTC.

This chain joins TRBV12-3 or TRBV12-4 and TRBJ1-1, with 9 bases that match TRBD1. The ends lost 3 bases at V and 4 bases at J; junction bases unmatched: 3. This CDR3 has 14 amino acids. CDR3 sequence: CASSFQQGATEAFF. The CDR3 region has the DNA TGTGCCAGCAGTTTCCAACAGGGGGCCACTGAAGCTTTCTTT.

A note on this clonotype: This may be a read error: a much more frequent sequence differs by one nucleotide. The chain employs TRBV12-3 or TRBV12-4 and TRBJ2-1; tentatively, D is TRBD2 (5 bases). The CDR3 consists of 11 residues. The DNA for the CDR3 is TGTGCCAGCAGTTCGGGAAATGAGCTGTTCTTC. Encoded protein: CASSSGNELFF.

This clonotype was counted ten times or more. The chain's CDR3 is CSAWRPSGGNEQFF. CDR3 DNA: TGCAGTGCTTGGCGGCCCTCGGGAGGGAATGAGCAGTTCTTC. The chain recombines TRBV20-1 with TRBJ2-1; TRBD2 matches at 8 bases. From germline, CDR1 is DFQATT and CDR2 SNEGSKA (reference sequence). With 5 bases clipped from V and 7 bases from J, the junction kept 10 bases outside the gene matches. The CDR3 runs to 14 residues.

This clonotype was seen many times. This chain links TRBV12-3 or TRBV12-4 with TRBJ1-6; D is perhaps TRBD1 (6 bases). V shed 3 bases and J shed 5 bases, with 8 bases lying between them. CDR3 length equals 14 residues. The CDR3 coding sequence is TGTGCCAGCAGTTTGGCAGGGGATAATTCACCCCTCCACTTT. Its translation is CASSLAGDNSPLHF.

This clonotype was seen a few times. The chain is built from TRBV27 and TRBJ1-2; D call uncertain. This CDR3 has 13 amino acids. Trimming removed 5 bases from V and 6 bases from J, with 13 bases in between. The germline V gene encodes CDR1 MNHEY and CDR2 SMNVEV (reference sequence). The CDR3 nucleotides are TGTGCCAGCAGTCCCAGACTGACCGATGGCTACACCTTC. Translated, it gives CASSPRLTDGYTF.

This clonotype was seen many times. CDR3 in DNA: TGTGCCAGCAGCGTAGGTTCGGAGCCCCAGCATTTT. This encodes CASSVGSEPQHF. The chain joins TRBV9 to TRBJ1-5; D ambiguous. This CDR3 contains 12 residues. CDR1 SGDLS and CDR2 YYNGEE come from the germline V gene. V was clipped by 0 bases and J by 8 bases, with 6 bases between them.

The chain has TRBV6-2 or TRBV6-3 and TRBJ2-7, with D hard to call. V gave up 6 bases and J gave up 0 bases, with 15 bases separating them. The CDR3 contains 15 residues. The V gene's germline CDR1 is MNHEY and CDR2 SVGEGT. DNA for the CDR3: TGTGCCAGCAGCTCTTTGGACCCCGCCTCCTACGAGCAGTACTTC. Residues: CASSSLDPASYEQYF.

This clonotype has only a few counts. The genes are TRBV30 and TRBJ1-5, with D possibly being TRBD1 (5 bases). CDR1 is GTSNPN and CDR2 is SVGIG in the germline V gene (reference sequence). With 6 bases removed from V and 2 bases from J, the gap between germline ends came to 11 bases. This CDR3 has 13 residues. CDR3 in amino acids: CACRGKGNQPQHF. Written as DNA, the CDR3 is TGTGCCTGTCGGGGCAAGGGCAATCAGCCCCAGCATTTT.